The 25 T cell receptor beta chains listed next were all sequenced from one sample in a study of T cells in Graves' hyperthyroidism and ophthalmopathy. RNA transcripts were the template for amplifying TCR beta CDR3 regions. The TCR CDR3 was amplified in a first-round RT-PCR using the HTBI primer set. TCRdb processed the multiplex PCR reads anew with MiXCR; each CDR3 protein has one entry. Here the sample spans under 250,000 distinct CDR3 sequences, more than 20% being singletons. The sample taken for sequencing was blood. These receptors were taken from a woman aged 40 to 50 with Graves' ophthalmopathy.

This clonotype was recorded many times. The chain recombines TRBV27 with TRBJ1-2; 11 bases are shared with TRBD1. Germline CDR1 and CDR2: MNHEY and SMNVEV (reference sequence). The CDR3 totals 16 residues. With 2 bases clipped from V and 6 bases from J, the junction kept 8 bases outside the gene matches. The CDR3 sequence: CASSLTGQGALHGYTF. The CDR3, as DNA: TGTGCCAGCAGTTTAACCGGACAGGGGGCATTGCATGGCTACACCTTC.

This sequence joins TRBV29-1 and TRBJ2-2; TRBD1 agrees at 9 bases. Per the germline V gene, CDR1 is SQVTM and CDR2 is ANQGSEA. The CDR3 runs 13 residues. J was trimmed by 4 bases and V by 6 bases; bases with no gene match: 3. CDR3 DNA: TGCAGCGTGGGGACAGGGTCCACCGGGGAGCTGTTTTTT. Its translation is CSVGTGSTGELFF.

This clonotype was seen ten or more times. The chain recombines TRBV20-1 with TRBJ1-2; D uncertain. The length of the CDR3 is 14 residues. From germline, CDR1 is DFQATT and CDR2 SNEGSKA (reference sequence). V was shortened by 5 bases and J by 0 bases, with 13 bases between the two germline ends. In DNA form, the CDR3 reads TGCAGTGCTCTCCGGGCCTTAGCTAACTATGGCTACACCTTC. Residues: CSALRALANYGYTF.

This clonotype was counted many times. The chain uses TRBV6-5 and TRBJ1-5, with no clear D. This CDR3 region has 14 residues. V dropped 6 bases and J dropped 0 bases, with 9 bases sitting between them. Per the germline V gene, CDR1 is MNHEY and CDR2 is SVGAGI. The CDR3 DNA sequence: TGTGCCAGCAGCGGACCGGATAGCAATCAGCCCCAGCATTTT. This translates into CASSGPDSNQPQHF.

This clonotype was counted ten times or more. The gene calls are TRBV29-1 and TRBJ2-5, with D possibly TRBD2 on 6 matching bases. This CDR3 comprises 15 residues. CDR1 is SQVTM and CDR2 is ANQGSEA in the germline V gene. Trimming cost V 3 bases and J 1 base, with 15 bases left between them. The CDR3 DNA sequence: TGCAGCGTTGATCCGGGCGGGGACCGCCAAGAGACCCAGTACTTC. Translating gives CSVDPGGDRQETQYF.

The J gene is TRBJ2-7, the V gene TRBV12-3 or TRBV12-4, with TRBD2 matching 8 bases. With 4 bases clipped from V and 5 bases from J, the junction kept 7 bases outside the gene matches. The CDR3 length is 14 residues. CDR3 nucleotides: TGTGCCAGCAGTTCCGCGGGGGGTTCGCACGAGCAGTACTTC. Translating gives CASSSAGGSHEQYF.

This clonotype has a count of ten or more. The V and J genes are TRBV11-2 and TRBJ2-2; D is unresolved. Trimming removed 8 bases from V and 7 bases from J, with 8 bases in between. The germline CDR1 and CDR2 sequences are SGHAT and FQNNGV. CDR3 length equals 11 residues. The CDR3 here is CASFTGGELFF. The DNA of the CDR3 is TGTGCCAGCTTTACTGGCGGGGAGCTGTTTTTT.

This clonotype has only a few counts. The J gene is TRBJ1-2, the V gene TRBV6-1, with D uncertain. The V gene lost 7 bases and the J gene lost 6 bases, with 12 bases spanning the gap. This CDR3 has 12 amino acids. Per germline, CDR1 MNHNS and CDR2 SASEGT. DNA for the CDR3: TGTGCCAGCACCGTATGGGAAGATGGCTACACCTTC. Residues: CASTVWEDGYTF.

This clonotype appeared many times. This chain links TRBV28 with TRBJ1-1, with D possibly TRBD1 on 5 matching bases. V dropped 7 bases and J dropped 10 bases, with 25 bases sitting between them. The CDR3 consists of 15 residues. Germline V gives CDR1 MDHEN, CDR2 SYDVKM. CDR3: CASTSFQGYGRRAFF. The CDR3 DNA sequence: TGTGCCAGCACCTCTTTTCAGGGTTATGGAAGGAGAGCTTTCTTT.

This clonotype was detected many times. CDR3 bases: TGTGCCTGGAGTCTAGGAGGGATTTCCTACGAGCAGTACTTC. Its protein is CAWSLGGISYEQYF. The chain has TRBV30 and TRBJ2-7; perhaps TRBD2 as D (6 bases). From germline, CDR1 is GTSNPN and CDR2 SVGIG (reference sequence). This CDR3 has 14 amino acids. The V and J ends lost 2 bases and 1 base respectively, with 12 bases between them. Looking up the rest from reference TRBV30 and TRBJ2-7 gives the full variable domain: SQTIHQWPATLVQPVGSPLSLECTVEGTSNPNLYWYRQAAGRGLQLLFYSVGIGQISSEVPQNLSASRPQDRQFILSSKKLLLSDSGFYLCAWSLGGISYEQYFGPGTRLTVT.

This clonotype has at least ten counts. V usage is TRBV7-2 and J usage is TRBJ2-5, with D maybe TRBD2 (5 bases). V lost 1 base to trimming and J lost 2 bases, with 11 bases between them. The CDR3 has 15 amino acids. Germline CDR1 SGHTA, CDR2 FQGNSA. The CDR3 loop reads CASSLGGAAQETQYF. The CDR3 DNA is TGTGCCAGCAGCTTAGGGGGAGCGGCTCAAGAGACCCAGTACTTC.

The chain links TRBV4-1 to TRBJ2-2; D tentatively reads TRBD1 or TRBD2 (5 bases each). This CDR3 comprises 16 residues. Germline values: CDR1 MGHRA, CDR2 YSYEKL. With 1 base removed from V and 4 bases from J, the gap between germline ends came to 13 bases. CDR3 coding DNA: TGCGCCAGCAGCCAAGTTTCCGGGACCGTCACCGGGGAGCTGTTTTTT. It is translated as CASSQVSGTVTGELFF.

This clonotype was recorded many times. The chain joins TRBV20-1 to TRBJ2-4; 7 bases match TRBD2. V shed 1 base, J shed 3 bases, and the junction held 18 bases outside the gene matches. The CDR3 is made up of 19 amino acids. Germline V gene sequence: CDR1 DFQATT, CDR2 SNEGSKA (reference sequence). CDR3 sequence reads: CSARVVASGKTTLKNIQYF. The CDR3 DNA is TGCAGTGCTAGAGTCGTGGCTAGCGGCAAGACTACCCTCAAAAACATTCAGTACTTC.

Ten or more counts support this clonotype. The DNA of the CDR3 is TGCAGCGTTGAGGTCCTAGCGGGCCGCTACGAGCAGTACTTC. Translated: CSVEVLAGRYEQYF. The gene calls are TRBV29-1 and TRBJ2-7; 8 positions match TRBD2. The CDR3 runs to 14 residues. J lost 3 bases, V lost 3 bases, and 7 bases had no gene match. The germline V gene encodes CDR1 SQVTM and CDR2 ANQGSEA.

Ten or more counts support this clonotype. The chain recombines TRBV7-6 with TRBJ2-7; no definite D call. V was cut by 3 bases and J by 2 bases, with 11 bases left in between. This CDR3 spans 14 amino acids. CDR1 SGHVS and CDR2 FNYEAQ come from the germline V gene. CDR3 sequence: CASSFRVRPYEQYF. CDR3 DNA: TGTGCCAGCAGCTTCCGGGTCAGACCCTACGAGCAGTACTTC.

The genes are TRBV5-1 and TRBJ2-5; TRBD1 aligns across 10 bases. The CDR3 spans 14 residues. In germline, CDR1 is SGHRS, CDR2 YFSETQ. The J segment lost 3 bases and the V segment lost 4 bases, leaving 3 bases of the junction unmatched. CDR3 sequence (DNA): TGCGCCAGCAGCAGACAGGGGGCTGAAGAGACCCAGTACTTC. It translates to CASSRQGAEETQYF. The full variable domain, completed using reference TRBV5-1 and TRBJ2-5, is KAGVTQTPRYLIKTRGQQVTLSCSPISGHRSVSWYQQTPGQGLQFLFEYFSETQRNKGNFPGRFSGRQFSNSRSEMNVSTLELGDSALYLCASSRQGAEETQYFGPGTRLLVL.

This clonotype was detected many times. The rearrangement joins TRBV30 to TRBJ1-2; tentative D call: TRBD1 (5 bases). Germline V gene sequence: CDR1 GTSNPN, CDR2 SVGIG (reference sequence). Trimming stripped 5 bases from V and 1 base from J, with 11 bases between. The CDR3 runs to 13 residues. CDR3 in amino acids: CAWGHSFNYGYTF. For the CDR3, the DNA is TGTGCCTGGGGACATTCCTTTAACTATGGCTACACCTTC.

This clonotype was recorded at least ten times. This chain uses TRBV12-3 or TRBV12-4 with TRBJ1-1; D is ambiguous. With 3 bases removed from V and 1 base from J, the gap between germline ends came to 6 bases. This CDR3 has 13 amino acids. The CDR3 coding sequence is TGTGCCAGCAGTTTCCACCCGAACACTGAAGCTTTCTTT. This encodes CASSFHPNTEAFF.

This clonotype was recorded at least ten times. The CDR3 region has the DNA TGTGCCAGCAGTGAAGTTTGGGGCAGTGAAGCTTTCTTT. Its translation: CASSEVWGSEAFF. The gene calls are TRBV2 and TRBJ1-1; a weak D match, TRBD1 (5 bases). V was clipped by 1 base and J by 7 bases, with 10 bases between them. The CDR3 runs 13 residues. Germline-derived CDR1 and CDR2 are SNHLY and FYNNEI.

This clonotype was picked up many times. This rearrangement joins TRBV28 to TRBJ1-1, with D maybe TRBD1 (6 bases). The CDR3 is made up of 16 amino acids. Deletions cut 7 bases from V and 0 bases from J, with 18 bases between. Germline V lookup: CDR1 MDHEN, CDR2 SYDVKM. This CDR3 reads CASNEIGGDMNTEAFF. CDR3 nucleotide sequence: TGTGCCAGCAATGAGATCGGGGGCGACATGAACACTGAAGCTTTCTTT. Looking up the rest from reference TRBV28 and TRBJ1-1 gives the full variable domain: DVKVTQSSRYLVKRTGEKVFLECVQDMDHENMFWYRQDPGLGLRLIYFSYDVKMKEKGDIPEGYSVSREKKERFSLILESASTNQTSMYLCASNEIGGDMNTEAFFGQGTRLTVV.

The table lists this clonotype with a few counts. CDR3 sequence: CAWSVSRGEELFF. CDR3 in DNA: TGTGCCTGGAGTGTGAGCCGTGGCGAGGAGCTGTTTTTT. The chain uses TRBV30 and TRBJ2-2; D not certain. V gave up 0 bases and J gave up 10 bases, with 12 bases separating them. Germline V lookup: CDR1 GTSNPN, CDR2 SVGIG (reference sequence). The CDR3 totals 13 residues.

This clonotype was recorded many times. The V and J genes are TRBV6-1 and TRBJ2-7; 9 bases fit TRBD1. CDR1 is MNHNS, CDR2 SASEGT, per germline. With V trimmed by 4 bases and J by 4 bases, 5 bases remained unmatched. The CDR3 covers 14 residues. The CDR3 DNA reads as TGTGCCAGCAGTGGTACAGGGGGCTTTTACGAGCAGTACTTC. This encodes CASSGTGGFYEQYF.

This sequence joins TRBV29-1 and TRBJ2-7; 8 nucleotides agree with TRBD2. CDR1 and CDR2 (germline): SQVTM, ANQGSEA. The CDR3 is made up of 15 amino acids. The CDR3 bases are TGCATCGAGTCCCCCCCGGGCGGGAGGAAGGACGAGCAGTACTTC. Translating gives CIESPPGGRKDEQYF.

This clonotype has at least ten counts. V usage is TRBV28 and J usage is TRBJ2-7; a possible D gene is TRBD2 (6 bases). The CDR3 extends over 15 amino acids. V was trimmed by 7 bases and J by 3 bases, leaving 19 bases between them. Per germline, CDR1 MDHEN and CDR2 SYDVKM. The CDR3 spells CASTVRGRTSYEQYF. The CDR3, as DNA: TGTGCCAGCACCGTACGGGGGAGGACCAGCTACGAGCAGTACTTC.

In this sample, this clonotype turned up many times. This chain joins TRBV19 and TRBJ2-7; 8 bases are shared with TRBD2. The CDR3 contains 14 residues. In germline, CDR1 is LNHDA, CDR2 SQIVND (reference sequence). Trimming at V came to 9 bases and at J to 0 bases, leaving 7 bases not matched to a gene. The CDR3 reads CASTSSGSSYEQYF. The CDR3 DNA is TGTGCCAGCACCTCAAGCGGGAGCTCCTACGAGCAGTACTTC.